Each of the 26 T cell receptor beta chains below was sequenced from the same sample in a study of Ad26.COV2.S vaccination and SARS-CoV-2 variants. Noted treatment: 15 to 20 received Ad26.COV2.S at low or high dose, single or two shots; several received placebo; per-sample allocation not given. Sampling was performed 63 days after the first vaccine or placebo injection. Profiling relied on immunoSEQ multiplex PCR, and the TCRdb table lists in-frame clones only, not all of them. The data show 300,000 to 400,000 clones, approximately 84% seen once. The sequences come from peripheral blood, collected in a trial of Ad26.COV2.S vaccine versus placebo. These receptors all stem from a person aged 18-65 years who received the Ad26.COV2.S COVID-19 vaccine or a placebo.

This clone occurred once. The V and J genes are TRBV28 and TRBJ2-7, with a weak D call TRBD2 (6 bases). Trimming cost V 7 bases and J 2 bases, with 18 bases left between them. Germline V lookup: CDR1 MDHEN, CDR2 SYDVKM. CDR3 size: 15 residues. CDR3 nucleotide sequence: TGTGCCAGCACCCCTGGCTTAGCGGTGGCCTACGAGCAGTACTTC. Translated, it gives CASTPGLAVAYEQYF.

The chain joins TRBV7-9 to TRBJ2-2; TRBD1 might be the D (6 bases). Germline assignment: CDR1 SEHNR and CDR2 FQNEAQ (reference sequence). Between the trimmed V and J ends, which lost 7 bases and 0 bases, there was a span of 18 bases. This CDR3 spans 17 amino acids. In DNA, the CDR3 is TGTGCCAGCAAATTTTTGTGGGGACACGCGAACACCGGGGAGCTGTTTTTT. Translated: CASKFLWGHANTGELFF.

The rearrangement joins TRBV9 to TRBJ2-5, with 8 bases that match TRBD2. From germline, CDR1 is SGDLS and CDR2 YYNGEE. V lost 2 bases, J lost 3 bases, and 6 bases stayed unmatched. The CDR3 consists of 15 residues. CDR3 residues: CASSVLAGREETQYF. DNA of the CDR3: TGTGCCAGCAGCGTTTTAGCGGGAAGGGAAGAGACCCAGTACTTC.

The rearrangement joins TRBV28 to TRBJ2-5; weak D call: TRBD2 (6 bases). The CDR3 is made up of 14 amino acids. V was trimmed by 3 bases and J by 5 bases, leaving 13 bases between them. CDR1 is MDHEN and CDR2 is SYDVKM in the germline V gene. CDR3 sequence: CASSFTSLWETQYF. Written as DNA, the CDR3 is TGTGCCAGCAGTTTTACTAGCTTATGGGAGACCCAGTACTTC.

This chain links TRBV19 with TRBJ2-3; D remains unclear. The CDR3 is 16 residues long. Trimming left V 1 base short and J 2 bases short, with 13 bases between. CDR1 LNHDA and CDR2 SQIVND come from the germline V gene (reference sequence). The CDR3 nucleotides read TGTGCCAGTAGTATAGCGTCGCAGGCTTACACAGATACGCAGTATTTT. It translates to CASSIASQAYTDTQYF.

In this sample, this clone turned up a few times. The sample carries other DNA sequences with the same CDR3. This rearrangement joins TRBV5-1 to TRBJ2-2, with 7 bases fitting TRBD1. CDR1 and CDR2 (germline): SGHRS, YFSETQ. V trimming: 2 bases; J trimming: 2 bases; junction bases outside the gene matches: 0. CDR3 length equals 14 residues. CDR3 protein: CASSLGGNTGELFF. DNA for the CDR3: TGCGCCAGCAGCTTAGGGGGCAACACCGGGGAGCTGTTTTTT.

The CDR3 sequence is CASSISRTGGFGEQYF. Here the CDR3 DNA reads TGTGCCAGTAGTATATCCCGGACAGGGGGCTTCGGCGAGCAGTACTTC. The rearrangement joins TRBV19 to TRBJ2-7; 11 bases line up with TRBD1. Germline CDR1 reads LNHDA; CDR2 reads SQIVND (reference sequence). J was trimmed by 6 bases and V by 2 bases; bases with no gene match: 9. CDR3 length: 16 residues.

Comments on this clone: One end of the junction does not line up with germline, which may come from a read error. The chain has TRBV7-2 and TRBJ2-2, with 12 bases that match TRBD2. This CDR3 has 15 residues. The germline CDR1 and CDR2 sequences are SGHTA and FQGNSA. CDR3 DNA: TGTGCCAGCAGCCTAGCGGGAGGGGTCACCGGGGAGCTGTTTTTT. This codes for CASSLAGGVTGELFF.

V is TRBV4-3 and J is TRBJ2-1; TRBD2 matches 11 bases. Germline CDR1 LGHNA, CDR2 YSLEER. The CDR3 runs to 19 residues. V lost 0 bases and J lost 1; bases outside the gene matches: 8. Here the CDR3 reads CASSQDPGLAGGSYNEQFF. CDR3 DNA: TGCGCCAGCAGCCAAGATCCGGGGCTAGCGGGGGGATCCTACAATGAGCAGTTCTTC.

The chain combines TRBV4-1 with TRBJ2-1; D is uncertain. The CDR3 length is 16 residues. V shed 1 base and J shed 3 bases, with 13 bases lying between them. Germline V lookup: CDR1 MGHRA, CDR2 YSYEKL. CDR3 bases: TGCGCCAGCAGCCAAGTCGACCTCTTAGTCTACAATGAGCAGTTCTTC. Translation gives CASSQVDLLVYNEQFF.

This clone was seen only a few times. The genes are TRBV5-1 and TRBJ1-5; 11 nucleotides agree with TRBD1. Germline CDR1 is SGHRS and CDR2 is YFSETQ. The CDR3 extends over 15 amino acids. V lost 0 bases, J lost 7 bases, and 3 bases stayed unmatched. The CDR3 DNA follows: TGCGCCAGCAGCTTGGGGGACAGGGGGGAACAGCCCCAGCATTTT. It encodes CASSLGDRGEQPQHF.

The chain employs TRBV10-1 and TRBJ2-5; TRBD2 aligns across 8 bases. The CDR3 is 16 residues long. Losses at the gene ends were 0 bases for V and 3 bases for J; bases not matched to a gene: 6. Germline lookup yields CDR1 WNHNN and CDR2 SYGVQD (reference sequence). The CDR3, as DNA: TGCGCCAGCAGTGAGTCTTGGTCAGCGGGAGAAGAGACCCAGTACTTC. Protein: CASSESWSAGEETQYF.

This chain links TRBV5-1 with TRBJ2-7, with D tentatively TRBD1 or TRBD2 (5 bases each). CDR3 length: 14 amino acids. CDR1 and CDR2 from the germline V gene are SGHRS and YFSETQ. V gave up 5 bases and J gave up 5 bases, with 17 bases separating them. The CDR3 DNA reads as TGCGCCAGCAGGGATCCCTCAGGGACCCACGAGCAGTACTTC. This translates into CASRDPSGTHEQYF.

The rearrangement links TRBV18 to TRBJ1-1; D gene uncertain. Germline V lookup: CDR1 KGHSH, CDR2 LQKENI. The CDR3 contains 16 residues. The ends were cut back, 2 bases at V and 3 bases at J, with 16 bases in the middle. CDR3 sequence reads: CASSPRVRSGDTEAFF. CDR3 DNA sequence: TGTGCCAGCTCACCAAGAGTCCGCTCTGGGGACACTGAAGCTTTCTTT.

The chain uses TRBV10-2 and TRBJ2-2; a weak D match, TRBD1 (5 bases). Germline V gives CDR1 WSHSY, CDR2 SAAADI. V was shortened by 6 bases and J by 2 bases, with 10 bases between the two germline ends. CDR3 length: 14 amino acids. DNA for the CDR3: TGCGCCAGCAGCCTCGACAGTAACACCGGGGAGCTGTTTTTT. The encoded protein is CASSLDSNTGELFF.

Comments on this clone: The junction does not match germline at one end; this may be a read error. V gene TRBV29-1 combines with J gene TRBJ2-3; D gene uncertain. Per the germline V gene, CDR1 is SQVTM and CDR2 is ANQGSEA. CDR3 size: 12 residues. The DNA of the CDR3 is TGTAACACCGGGCCGGGCACAGATACGCAGTATTTT. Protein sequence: CNTGPGTDTQYF.

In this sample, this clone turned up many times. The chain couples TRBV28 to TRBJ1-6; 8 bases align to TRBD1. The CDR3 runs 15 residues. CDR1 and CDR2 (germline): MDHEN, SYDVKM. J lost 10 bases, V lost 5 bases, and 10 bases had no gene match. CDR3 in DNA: TGTGCCAGCAGTCCGGCAGGGGGCTTTGAATCACCCCTCCACTTT. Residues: CASSPAGGFESPLHF.

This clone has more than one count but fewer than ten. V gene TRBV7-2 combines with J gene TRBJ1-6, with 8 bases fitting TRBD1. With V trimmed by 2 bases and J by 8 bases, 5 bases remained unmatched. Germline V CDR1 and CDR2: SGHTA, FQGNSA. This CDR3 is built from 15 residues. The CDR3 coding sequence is TGTGCCAGCAGCTTAAACACAGGGGGAGATTCACCCCTCCACTTT. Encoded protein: CASSLNTGGDSPLHF. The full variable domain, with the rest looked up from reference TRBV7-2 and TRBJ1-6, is GAGVSQSPSNKVTEKGKDVELRCDPISGHTALYWYRQSLGQGLEFLIYFQGNSAPDKSGLPSDRFSAERTGGSVSTLTIQRTQQEDSAVYLCASSLNTGGDSPLHFGNGTRLTVT.

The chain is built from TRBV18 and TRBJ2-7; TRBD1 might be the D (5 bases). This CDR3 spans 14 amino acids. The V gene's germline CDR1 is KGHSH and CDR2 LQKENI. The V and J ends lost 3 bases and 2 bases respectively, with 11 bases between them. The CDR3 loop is CASSPRAETYEQYF. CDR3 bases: TGTGCCAGCTCACCCAGGGCTGAAACCTACGAGCAGTACTTC.

CDR3 nucleotide sequence: TGTGCCAGCAGTTTATCGAGCAGGTTTGGCGGGGAGCTGTTTTTT. Amino acid sequence: CASSLSSRFGGELFF. The chain joins TRBV27 to TRBJ2-2, with D unclear. This CDR3 has 15 residues. Per the germline V gene, CDR1 is MNHEY and CDR2 is SMNVEV (reference sequence). The V end was cut by 0 bases, the J end by 7 bases, with 12 bases between.

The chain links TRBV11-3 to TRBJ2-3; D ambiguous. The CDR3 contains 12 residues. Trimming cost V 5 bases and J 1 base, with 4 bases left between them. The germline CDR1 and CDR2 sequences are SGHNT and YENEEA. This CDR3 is CASSLGTDTQYF. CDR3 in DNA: TGTGCCAGCAGCCTGGGCACAGATACGCAGTATTTT.

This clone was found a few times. The CDR3, as DNA: TGTGCCAGCAGCCACTTAGGGGTCGGGGAGCTGTTTTTT. This codes for CASSHLGVGELFF. This sequence joins TRBV3-1 (or the pseudogene TRBV3-2) and TRBJ2-2, with a possible D match to TRBD1 (5 bases). Germline CDR1 is LGHDT and CDR2 is YNNKEL (reference sequence). Between the trimmed V and J ends, which lost 3 bases and 7 bases, there was a span of 9 bases. CDR3 length: 13 residues.

CDR3 DNA: TGTGCCAGCAGCTTAGAGGGCAGGGTATCGTCGGAATCACCCCTCCACTTT. It translates to CASSLEGRVSSESPLHF. The V gene is TRBV7-2, the J gene TRBJ1-6; D is possibly TRBD1 (5 bases). Germline V CDR1 and CDR2: SGHTA, FQGNSA. The CDR3 spans 17 residues. The V and J ends lost 1 base and 10 bases respectively, with 20 bases between them.

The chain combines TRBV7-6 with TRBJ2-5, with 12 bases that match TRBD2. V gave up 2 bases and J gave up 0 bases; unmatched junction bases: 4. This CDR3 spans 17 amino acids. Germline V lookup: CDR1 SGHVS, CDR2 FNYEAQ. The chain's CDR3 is CASSLTSGGMYQETQYF. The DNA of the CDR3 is TGTGCCAGCAGCTTAACTAGCGGGGGGATGTACCAAGAGACCCAGTACTTC.

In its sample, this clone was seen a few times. In DNA, the CDR3 is TGTGCCAGCTGTGTGAATTCCCAGCCCCAGCATTTT. Its protein is CASCVNSQPQHF. This chain links TRBV12-3 or TRBV12-4 with TRBJ1-5; unclear D gene. This CDR3 has 12 amino acids. V was shortened by 8 bases and J by 7 bases, with 12 bases between the two germline ends.

CDR3 DNA sequence: TGTGCCAGTAGTATGGTAAGGAAATTGAGCAATCAGCCCCAGCATTTT. It is translated as CASSMVRKLSNQPQHF. V gene TRBV19 combines with J gene TRBJ1-5; no definite D call. V lost 3 bases and J lost 1, with 13 bases in between. This CDR3 is built from 16 residues. The germline V gene encodes CDR1 LNHDA and CDR2 SQIVND (reference sequence).